This T cell receptor (beta chain) stems from a study of radiation and T cells in renal cell carcinoma. The wider study: Nephrectomy followed 15 Gy stereotactic body radiation by 4 weeks.

Whole-study results and caveats: From baseline, blood top tumor clonotypes peaked at 2 weeks post-radiation.

This CDR3 contains 14 residues. With 6 bases removed from V and 3 bases from J, the gap between germline ends came to 15 bases. In germline, CDR1 is SGHDT, CDR2 YYEEEE. Sequencing was performed with immunoSEQ multiplex PCR; in TCRdb, only in-frame clones are kept and a portion is missing. There are some 150,000 clones in the sample; 87% occur only once, and 10% to 15% lies in the top ten. The time point was: blood 2 weeks post-SBRT. Treatment of the sample: 15 Gy SBRT to primary tumor, nephrectomy 4 weeks later. Blood was sampled at baseline, 2 weeks and 4 weeks after SBRT. The tumor was a clear cell renal cell carcinoma. As regards this clone: Antigen specificity is unknown.

Sequences were derived from blood, sampled from a patient whose treatment included radiotherapy and nephrectomy. This sequence joins TRBV5-6 and TRBJ2-5; D tentatively fits TRBD1 or TRBD2 (5 bases each). This receptor was identified in a woman in her forties or fifties with renal cell carcinoma. The CDR3 loop is CASTVWGLEETQYF. The CDR3, as DNA: TGTGCCAGCACCGTTTGGGGGTTGGAAGAGACCCAGTACTTC.